The present T cell receptor beta chain was sequenced within a study of monozygotic twins with inflammatory bowel disease. General study results and limits: Patients with IBD had less TCRbeta diversity (inverse Simpson) than their healthy co-twins.

There are 12 residues in the CDR3. Germline V gives CDR1 DFQATT, CDR2 SNEGSKA (reference sequence). In the case of this clonotype: Its antigen is unknown.

TCRdb re-called the 5' RACE reads; one entry per CDR3 protein, DNA not given. Found here are about 380,000 distinct CDR3 sequences; the top ten clones hold around 2.6%. This receptor was taken from a human donor with ulcerative colitis or Crohn's disease, or a healthy co-twin of an affected twin (not recorded which). The chain joins TRBV20-1 to TRBJ1-2. Source material: blood. The CDR3 protein is CSAWTTTDGYTF.